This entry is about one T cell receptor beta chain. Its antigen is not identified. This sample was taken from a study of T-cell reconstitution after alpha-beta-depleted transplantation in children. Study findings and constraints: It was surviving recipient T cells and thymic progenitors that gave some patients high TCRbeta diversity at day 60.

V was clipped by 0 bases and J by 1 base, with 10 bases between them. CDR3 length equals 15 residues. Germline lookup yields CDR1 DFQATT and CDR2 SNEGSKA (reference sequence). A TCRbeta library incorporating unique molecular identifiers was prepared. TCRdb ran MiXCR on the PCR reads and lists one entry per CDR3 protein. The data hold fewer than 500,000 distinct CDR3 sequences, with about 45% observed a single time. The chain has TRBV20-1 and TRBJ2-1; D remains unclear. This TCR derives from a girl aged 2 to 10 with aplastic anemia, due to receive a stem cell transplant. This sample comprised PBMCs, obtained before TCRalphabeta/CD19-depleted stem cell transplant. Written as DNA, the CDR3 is TGCAGTGCTAGAGATCAGCCATTTTCCTACAATGAGCAGTTCTTC. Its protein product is CSARDQPFSYNEQFF.